These 12 T cell receptor beta chains share one sample of origin, sequenced in a study of blood T cells in healthy people across ages. The use of a sample-barcoded 5' primer and a J-beta primer mix characterized a second PCR of about 7 to 12 cycles. TCRdb fed the 5' RACE reads into MiXCR, producing one record per CDR3 protein. Here the sample spans about 1,600,000 distinct CDR3 sequences, roughly 40% being singletons. The sequenced sample was blood. The receptor set was obtained from a woman in her late teens or twenties in good health.

This clonotype came up a few times. This chain joins TRBV2 and TRBJ2-1; D might be TRBD1 (6 bases). V shed 3 bases and J shed 4 bases, with 10 bases lying between them. The CDR3 contains 14 residues. The germline V gene has CDR1 SNHLY and CDR2 FYNNEI. CDR3 in amino acids: CASSEGRGYNEQFF. The DNA of the CDR3 is TGTGCCAGCAGTGAGGGCAGGGGTTACAATGAGCAGTTCTTC.

Turning to this clonotype: The junction shows a germline mismatch at one end, possibly a read error. V gene TRBV2 combines with J gene TRBJ2-3; the match to TRBD2 covers 8 bases. The CDR3 extends over 14 amino acids. Germline V lookup: CDR1 SNHLY, CDR2 FYNNEI. The CDR3 region has the DNA TGTACCAGCAGTTATACAGGCGGGAGGGATACGCAGTATTTT. It is translated as CTSSYTGGRDTQYF. Complete variable domain (other parts from reference TRBV2 and TRBJ2-3): EPEVTQTPSHQVTQMGQEVILRCVPISNHLYFYWYRQILGQKVEFLVSFYNNEISEKSEIFDDQFSVERPDGSNFTLKIRSTKLEDSAMYFCTSSYTGGRDTQYFGPGTRLTVL.

This clonotype was observed a few times. The V and J genes are TRBV6-1 and TRBJ1-1, with D possibly being TRBD1 (5 bases). Trimming removed 8 bases at V and 1 base at J, with 8 bases between. The CDR3 length is 12 residues. Germline V lookup: CDR1 MNHNS, CDR2 SASEGT. CDR3 sequence reads: CASGHPNTEAFF. CDR3 DNA: TGTGCCAGCGGACACCCGAACACTGAAGCTTTCTTT.

The chain links TRBV12-3 or TRBV12-4 to TRBJ2-3; either TRBD1 or TRBD2 may fit D (5 bases each). V was trimmed by 4 bases and J by 0 bases, leaving 17 bases between them. The CDR3 sequence is 17 residues long. The CDR3 loop is CASSWNGALLSTDTQYF. In DNA, the CDR3 is TGTGCCAGCAGTTGGAACGGGGCCCTACTAAGCACAGATACGCAGTATTTT.

The chain combines TRBV7-9 with TRBJ2-1; 9 nucleotides line up with TRBD2. V was clipped by 3 bases and J by 6 bases; unmatched bases: 3. The CDR3 contains 14 residues. Germline assignment: CDR1 SEHNR and CDR2 FQNEAQ (reference sequence). CDR3 amino acids: CASSFSGSLNEQFF. CDR3 in DNA: TGTGCCAGCAGCTTTAGCGGGAGTCTCAATGAGCAGTTCTTC.

By frequency in the sample, this clonotype is medium-sized. The chain recombines TRBV9 with TRBJ2-5, with no clear D. This CDR3 spans 14 amino acids. The V gene lost 3 bases and the J gene lost 11 bases, with 20 bases spanning the gap. CDR1 is SGDLS, CDR2 YYNGEE, per germline. In nucleotides, the CDR3 is TGTGCCAGCAGCGCGCAACCAGACTTCAATGAGCAGTACTTC. This sequence encodes CASSAQPDFNEQYF.

This clonotype was seen more than once but under ten times. The CDR3 DNA is TGCAGTGCTAAGAAGGGACTAGGTGAGCAGTTCTTC. Protein: CSAKKGLGEQFF. This chain connects TRBV20-1 to TRBJ2-1; TRBD2 aligns across 8 bases. This CDR3 region has 12 residues. CDR1 and CDR2 (germline): DFQATT, SNEGSKA (reference sequence). The V segment lost 4 bases and the J segment 9 bases; nucleotides outside the gene matches: 5.

CDR3 sequence (DNA): TGCGCCAGCAGCGAGGCGACTTATGGCTACACCTTC. Its protein product is CASSEATYGYTF. The gene calls are TRBV5-1 and TRBJ1-2; D unclear. The germline V and J ends were trimmed by 4 bases and 5 bases, with 9 bases remaining between them. Germline CDR1 is SGHRS and CDR2 is YFSETQ. This CDR3 is 12 amino acids long.

Many counts were recorded for this clonotype. The chain's CDR3 is CASSLWGGPQETQYF. In DNA form, the CDR3 reads TGTGCCAGCAGTTTATGGGGCGGTCCCCAAGAGACCCAGTACTTC. J is TRBJ2-5 and V is TRBV27, with D possibly being TRBD1 (5 bases). Trimming pared 1 base from V and 1 base from J, leaving 10 bases between. Germline lookup yields CDR1 MNHEY and CDR2 SMNVEV (reference sequence). The CDR3 sequence is 15 residues long.

The chain is built from TRBV10-3 and TRBJ1-2; the D is unclear. Trimming shortened V by 0 bases and J by 6 bases, and 8 bases separated the two germline ends. CDR1 and CDR2 from the germline V gene are ENHRY and SYGVKD. There are 13 residues in the CDR3. The CDR3 DNA is TGTGCCATCAGTGAGTCGGAGGAAGATGGCTACACCTTC. This translates into CAISESEEDGYTF.

In regard to this clonotype: A much larger clone is a single base away; this may be a read error. The CDR3, as DNA: TGTGCCATCAGTGAGTCTTTCGGCTATGGCTACACCTTC. Its protein is CAISESFGYGYTF. This sequence joins TRBV10-3 and TRBJ1-2; D call uncertain. Germline V gene data show CDR1 as ENHRY and CDR2 as SYGVKD. Trimming stripped 0 bases from V and 4 bases from J, with 6 bases between. CDR3 length: 13 amino acids.

This clonotype was counted a single time. This chain links TRBV18 with TRBJ1-5; D gene uncertain. Trimming shortened V by 4 bases and J by 5 bases, and 15 bases separated the two germline ends. The CDR3 loop spans 15 amino acids. Germline V gene data show CDR1 as KGHSH and CDR2 as LQKENI. In DNA form, the CDR3 reads TGTGCCAGCTCACGGGGATCCCTCAAGGATCAGCCCCAGCATTTT. Its translation: CASSRGSLKDQPQHF.